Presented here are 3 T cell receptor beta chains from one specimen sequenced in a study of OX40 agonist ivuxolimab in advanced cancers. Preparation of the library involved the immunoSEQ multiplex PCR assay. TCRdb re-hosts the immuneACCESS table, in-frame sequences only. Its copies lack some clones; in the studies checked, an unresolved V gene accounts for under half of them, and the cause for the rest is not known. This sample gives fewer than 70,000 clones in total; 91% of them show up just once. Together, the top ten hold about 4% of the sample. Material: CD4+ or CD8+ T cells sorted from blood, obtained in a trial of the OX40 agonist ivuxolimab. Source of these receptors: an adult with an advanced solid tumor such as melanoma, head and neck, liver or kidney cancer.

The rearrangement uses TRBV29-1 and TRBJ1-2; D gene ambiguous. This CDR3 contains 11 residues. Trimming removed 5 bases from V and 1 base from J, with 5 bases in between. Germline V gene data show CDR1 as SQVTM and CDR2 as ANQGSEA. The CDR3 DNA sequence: TGCAGCGTTAGAGATAACTATGGCTACACCTTC. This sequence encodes CSVRDNYGYTF.

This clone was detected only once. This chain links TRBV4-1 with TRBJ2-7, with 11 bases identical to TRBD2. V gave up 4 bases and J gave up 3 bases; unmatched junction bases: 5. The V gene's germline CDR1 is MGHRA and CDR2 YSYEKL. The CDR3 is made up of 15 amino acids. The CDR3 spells CASSPTSGGFYEQYV. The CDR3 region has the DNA TGCGCCAGCAGCCCTACTAGCGGGGGATTCTACGAGCAGTACGTC.

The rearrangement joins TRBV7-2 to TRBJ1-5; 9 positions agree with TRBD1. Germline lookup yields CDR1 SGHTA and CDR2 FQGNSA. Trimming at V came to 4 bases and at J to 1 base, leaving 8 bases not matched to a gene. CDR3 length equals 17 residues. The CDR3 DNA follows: TGTGCCAGCAGCTACCGGGGACAGGGCAGCAGCAATCAGCCCCAGCATTTT. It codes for CASSYRGQGSSNQPQHF.